Within the sample, the clone carrying this T cell receptor beta chain is medium-sized. Its matching antigen is unknown. The sample is drawn from a study of T cells after yellow fever vaccination. Study results and limitations: Booster samples showed a return of most primary-vaccination clones (under 98% CD4, about 85% CD8).

Germline V CDR1 and CDR2: MNHEY, SVGEGT. The CDR3 is 12 amino acids. V dropped 7 bases and J dropped 4 bases, with 11 bases sitting between them. A process of 5'RACE template switching, which added a universal primer site and UMIs, was used to make TCR cDNA. MiXCR was run by TCRdb on the 5' RACE reads, yielding one entry per CDR3 protein. The sample records 130,000 or so distinct CDR3 sequences, roughly 15% being singletons. This receptor was taken from a man in his late teens or twenties who received the YFV17D yellow fever vaccine. The starting material was CD8+ T cells sorted from PBMCs, obtained 5 days after the yellow fever booster vaccination. V is TRBV6-2 or TRBV6-3 and J is TRBJ2-7; D possibly uses TRBD1 or TRBD2 (6 bases each). The CDR3 region has the DNA TGTGCCAGCATCGGGGGCGAATACGAGCAGTACTTC. Amino acid sequence: CASIGGEYEQYF.